These 3 T cell receptor beta chains originate from one sample sequenced in a study of T cell changes during pregnancy in multiple sclerosis. Here immunoSEQ multiplex PCR was the method, and the copy in TCRdb shows in-frame clones only, minus some. The repertoire holds tens of thousands of clones, with around nine tenths as singletons. This specimen consisted of CD8+ T cells from peripheral blood mononuclear cells, obtained in the second trimester of pregnancy. The source is a female donor with multiple sclerosis, enrolled in a pregnancy study.

The genes are TRBV6-5 and TRBJ1-2, with D hard to call. The CDR3 runs 14 residues. The V end lost 3 bases, the J end lost 2 bases, and 10 bases lay between the germline ends. Germline-derived CDR1 and CDR2 are MNHEY and SVGAGI. CDR3 nucleotide sequence: TGTGCCAGCAGTTATGGACGGGAAAACTATGGCTACACCTTC. Its translation is CASSYGRENYGYTF.

This clone has just a few counts. This rearrangement joins TRBV7-9 to TRBJ1-3; the match to TRBD1 covers 8 bases. There are 15 residues in the CDR3. V was pared by 5 bases and J by 4 bases, with 7 bases of the junction left unmatched. Per the germline V gene, CDR1 is SEHNR and CDR2 is FQNEAQ (reference sequence). The CDR3: CASSVPTGAGNTIYF. Here the CDR3 DNA reads TGTGCCAGCAGCGTCCCGACAGGGGCAGGAAACACCATATATTTT.

This clone was picked up one time. The rearrangement links TRBV4-3 to TRBJ2-1; 8 bases are a match to TRBD2. Germline trimming cut 4 bases from V and 4 bases from J; bases unmatched to any gene: 12. The CDR3 covers 17 residues. The germline V gene encodes CDR1 LGHNA and CDR2 YSLEER. Here the CDR3 DNA reads TGCGCCAGCAGCCTAAAGATAACTAGCGGACCTTACAATGAGCAGTTCTTC. Translating it yields CASSLKITSGPYNEQFF.